This TCR beta chain originates from a study of T cell responses to AZD1222 COVID-19 vaccine. General study points: No repertoire was sampled before or during the peak T cell response, only after it. Reportedly, nearly half the spike-specific TCRs target unmutated variant regions. There were mostly white British donors and more females than males, and clonal diversity was possibly underestimated.

The V gene lost 1 base and the J gene lost 2 bases, with 15 bases spanning the gap. The V gene's germline CDR1 is SGDLS and CDR2 YYNGEE. The CDR3 has 16 residues. The repertoire was sequenced with immunoSEQ multiplex PCR; TCRdb's copy has only in-frame clones and lacks some. The sample has around 140,000 clones, approximately 85% seen once; the top ten hold 7.9%. About this clone itself: What it binds is not known.

Sequenced here: peripheral blood, sampled 28 days after the second dose of the MenACWY control vaccine. The V gene is TRBV9, the J gene TRBJ1-1, with D maybe TRBD1 (6 bases). This receptor was taken from an adult who received the MenACWY meningococcal vaccine as a control. CDR3: CASSVFQGTGNTEAFF. The DNA of the CDR3 is TGTGCCAGCAGCGTATTCCAGGGGACGGGAAACACTGAAGCTTTCTTT. Complete variable domain (other parts from reference TRBV9 and TRBJ1-1): DSGVTQTPKHLITATGQRVTLRCSPRSGDLSVYWYQQSLDQGLQFLIQYYNGEERAKGNILERFSAQQFPDLHSELNLSSLELGDSALYFCASSVFQGTGNTEAFFGQGTRLTVV.